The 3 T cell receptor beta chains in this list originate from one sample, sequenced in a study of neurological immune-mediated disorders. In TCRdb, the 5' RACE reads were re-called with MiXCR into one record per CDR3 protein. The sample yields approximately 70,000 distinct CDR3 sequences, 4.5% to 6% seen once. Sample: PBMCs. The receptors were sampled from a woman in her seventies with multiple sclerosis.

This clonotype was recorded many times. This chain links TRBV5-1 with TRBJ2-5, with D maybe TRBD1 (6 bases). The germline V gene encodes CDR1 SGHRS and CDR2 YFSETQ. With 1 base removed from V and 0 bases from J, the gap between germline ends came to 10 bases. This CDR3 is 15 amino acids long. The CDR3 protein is CASSLTGTYQETQYF. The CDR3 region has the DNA TGCGCCAGCAGCTTGACAGGGACGTACCAAGAGACCCAGTACTTC.

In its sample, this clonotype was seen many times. DNA of the CDR3: TGTGCCAGCAGTTTTGGGCTAGCGGCAGATACGCAGTATTTT. As protein: CASSFGLAADTQYF. The V call is TRBV12-3 or TRBV12-4, the J call TRBJ2-3; 7 nucleotides agree with TRBD2. The junction had 4 bases not matched to a gene; V was cut back by 3 bases and J by 4 bases. CDR3 size: 14 residues.

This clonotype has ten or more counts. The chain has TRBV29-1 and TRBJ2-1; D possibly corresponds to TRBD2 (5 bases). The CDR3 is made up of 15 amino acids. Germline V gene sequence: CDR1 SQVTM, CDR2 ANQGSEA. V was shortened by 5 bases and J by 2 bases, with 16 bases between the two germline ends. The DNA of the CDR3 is TGCAGCGTTCTCCCTAGCAGAAGGCCCTACAATGAGCAGTTCTTC. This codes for CSVLPSRRPYNEQFF.